This T cell receptor beta chain was identified during a study of control samples from healthy donors and cancer patients. The V gene end was trimmed by 0 bases and the J gene end by 4 bases; junction bases not matched to a gene: 8. Germline V gene lookup returns CDR1 PRHDT and CDR2 FYEKMQ (reference sequence). The CDR3 runs 16 residues. Repertoires were generated with immunoSEQ multiplex PCR, while TCRdb's copy carries only in-frame clones and drops some. Of tens of thousands of clones listed, about nine tenths are singletons. The receptor's source is a woman aged 70-85 years in good health. The rearrangement joins TRBV13 to TRBJ1-2; TRBD1 matches at 7 bases. Sequenced input: blood. The CDR3 region has the DNA TGTGCCAGCAGCTTAGGCCGACAGGGCCCTCGCTATGGCTACACCTTC. Its protein is CASSLGRQGPRYGYTF.